What follows describes a single T cell receptor beta chain. Antigen specificity is unknown. The data originate from a study of shared clonotypes between healthy human individuals. Looking at the study overall: Donors had three CD4 naive, three CD4 memory, two CD8 naive and one CD8 memory plate apiece. Findings and caveats of the study: Shared clonotypes: 4.5% to 5% naive CD4, about 3.3% naive CD8, 2% to 2.5% memory CD4, about 0.4% memory CD8. Generation probability values for non-shared clonotypes were lower than those for clonotypes shared by all four donors.

Method: immunoSEQ multiplex PCR; TCRdb's copy keeps in-frame clones and lacks some. The profile shows some 630,000 clones, approximately 96% of them singletons. Terminally differentiated effector memory CD45RA+ cells were left out of the naive CD8 fraction, which was CD45RO-negative and positively selected for CCR7. This CDR3 contains 13 residues. The ends were cut back, 5 bases at V and 0 bases at J, with 7 bases in the middle. The germline V gene encodes CDR1 MDHEN and CDR2 SYDVKM. Sequenced input: naive CD8+ T cells sorted from blood. The TCR was taken from a woman in her twenties or thirties in good health. The J gene is TRBJ1-1, the V gene TRBV28; D is unresolved. The CDR3 coding sequence is TGTGCCAGCAGTCGAGAGATGAACACTGAAGCTTTCTTT. Protein product: CASSREMNTEAFF.